This paragraph covers one T cell receptor beta chain sequence. In germline, CDR1 is LNHDA, CDR2 SQIVND (reference sequence). The CDR3 has 14 amino acids. The V gene end was trimmed by 5 bases and the J gene end by 8 bases; junction bases not matched to a gene: 6. Researchers ran the PCR with 60 Vbeta and 13 Jbeta primers. The repertoire was sequenced with immunoSEQ multiplex PCR; TCRdb's copy has only in-frame clones and lacks some. The table lists approximately 89,000 clones, roughly four fifths of them singletons, with 10% in the top ten. The data stem from a study of cytomegalovirus exposure and HLA in healthy donors. Study details: Genotyping showed around 81% of 398 donors falling in the Caucasian-associated ancestry cluster.

Sequencing was performed on PBMCs. The rearrangement joins TRBV19 to TRBJ1-4, with 9 nucleotides matching TRBD1. This TCR was sampled from a human donor in good health. The CDR3 sequence is CASSAGTGPEKLFF. CDR3 bases: TGTGCCAGTAGTGCCGGGACAGGGCCCGAAAAACTGTTTTTT. The entire variable domain, with the rest obtained from reference TRBV19 and TRBJ1-4, is as follows: DGGITQSPKYLFRKEGQNVTLSCEQNLNHDAMYWYRQDPGQGLRLIYYSQIVNDFQKGDIAEGYSVSREKKESFPLTVTSAQKNPTAFYLCASSAGTGPEKLFFGSGTQLSVL.